This T cell receptor beta chain emerged from a study of blood T cell repertoires in COVID-19. As for the study in general: The samples span acute and convalescent COVID-19 from the United States, Italy and Spain. PBMCs, B-cell-depleted T cells, or T cells provided the cDNA or gDNA that made up the material.

The table came from immunoSEQ multiplex PCR; TCRdb's copy has only in-frame clones and leaves some out. Of 100,000 to 150,000 clones in the sample, 70% to 90% are singletons; the top ten hold about a tenth. Germline loops: CDR1 SEHNR, CDR2 FQNEAQ (reference sequence). The CDR3 extends over 16 amino acids. Trimming shortened V by 1 base and J by 7 bases, and 19 bases separated the two germline ends. This receptor was taken from a man aged 45-60 years with acute or convalescent COVID-19. Material: peripheral blood. The rearrangement links TRBV7-9 to TRBJ1-2, with D maybe TRBD1 (5 bases). The CDR3 sequence is CASSLDGGIKIGGYTF. As DNA, the CDR3 is TGTGCCAGCAGCTTAGATGGGGGGATAAAGATTGGTGGCTACACCTTC.